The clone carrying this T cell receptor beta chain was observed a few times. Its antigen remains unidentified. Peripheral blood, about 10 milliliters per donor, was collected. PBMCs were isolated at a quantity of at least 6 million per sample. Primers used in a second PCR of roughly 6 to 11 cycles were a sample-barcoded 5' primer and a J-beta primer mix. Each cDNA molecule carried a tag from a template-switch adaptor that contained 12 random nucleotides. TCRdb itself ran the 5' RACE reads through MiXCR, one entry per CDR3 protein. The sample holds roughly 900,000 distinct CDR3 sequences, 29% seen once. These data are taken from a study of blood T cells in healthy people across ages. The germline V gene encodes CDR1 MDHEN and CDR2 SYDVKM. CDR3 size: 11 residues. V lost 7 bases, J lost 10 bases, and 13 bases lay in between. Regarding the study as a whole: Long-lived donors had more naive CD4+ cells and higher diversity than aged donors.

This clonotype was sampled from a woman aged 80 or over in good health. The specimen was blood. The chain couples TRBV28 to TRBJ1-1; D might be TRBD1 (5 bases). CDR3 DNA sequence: TGTGCCAGCACTCGACAGTCCGTAGCTTTCTTT. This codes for CASTRQSVAFF. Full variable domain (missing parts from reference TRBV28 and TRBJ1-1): DVKVTQSSRYLVKRTGEKVFLECVQDMDHENMFWYRQDPGLGLRLIYFSYDVKMKEKGDIPEGYSVSREKKERFSLILESASTNQTSMYLCASTRQSVAFFGQGTRLTVV.